The rows below give T cell receptor beta chains drawn from one sample of a study of T cells after yellow fever vaccination. Each CDR3 protein gets one entry after TCRdb re-called the 5' RACE reads with MiXCR. This sample yields some 32,000 distinct CDR3 sequences, of which approximately 7% are seen a single time; about 22% belongs to the top ten. The sample was PBMCs, either bulk or a sorted T-cell subset (CD4+, CD8+, memory, or dextramer-sorted; not recorded which), taken on the day of the first yellow fever vaccination. The source is a man younger than 30 who received the YFV17D yellow fever vaccine. Each CDR3 is given with its conserved first and last residue. D genes are given only for firm matches. For some rows the clone size is stated as once, few or many, or as a class when expanded; others skip it.

cdr3_nt cdr3_aa d_call clone_size j_call v_call
TGTGCCTGCAGACAGGAAGAGGTCGGGACAGCTAGCACAGATACGCGGTATTTT CACRQEEVGTASTDTRYF TRBD1 . TRBJ2-3 TRBV12-3/TRBV12-4
TGTGCCTCAGGGCAGGGAGGCTACGAGCAGTACTTC CASGQGGYEQYF . . TRBJ2-7 TRBV7-9
TGCGCCAGCAGCCAAGAACGGTGGACCTATGGCTACACCTTC CASSQERWTYGYTF . . TRBJ1-2 TRBV4-3
TGCGCCAGCAGCCAAGATTCGACGGGGGCGGGTGGAAACACCATATATTTT CASSQDSTGAGGNTIYF . few TRBJ1-3 TRBV4-3
TGTGCCAGCAGCCACTCGGACAGGAGTGCCGGGGAGCTGTTTTTT CASSHSDRSAGELFF TRBD1 many TRBJ2-2 TRBV3-1
TGCAGTGCTAGCGGCCCTAGCGGGGCGGGCACCGGGGAGCTGTTTTTT CSASGPSGAGTGELFF TRBD2 . TRBJ2-2 TRBV20-1
TGCAGCGTTCCGGGCGGGCATCCCGGGGAGCTGTTTTTT CSVPGGHPGELFF . many TRBJ2-2 TRBV29-1
TGCGCCAGCAGACCAGAGGGCATAGGCTATGGCTACACCTTC CASRPEGIGYGYTF . few TRBJ1-2 TRBV5-1
TGTGCCACGTACACAGGGGCCGGTGGCTACACCTTC CATYTGAGGYTF TRBD1 many TRBJ1-2 TRBV3-1
TGTGCCAGCAGCGTAAATCTTCAGGCCGGGGAGCTGTTTTTT CASSVNLQAGELFF . many TRBJ2-2 TRBV9
TGTGCCAGCAGTTCCGGGACCGCCCCGGACACTGAAGCTTTCTTT CASSSGTAPDTEAFF . many TRBJ1-1 TRBV2
TGTGCCAGCAGCCGAATACAGCAAGGTGAAAAACTGTTTTTT CASSRIQQGEKLFF . many TRBJ1-4 TRBV7-2
TGTGCCAGCAGCCAAACGCCAGCAACTAATGAAAAACTGTTTTTT CASSQTPATNEKLFF . many TRBJ1-4 TRBV4-2
TGTGCCTCCTGTTCCCAGCGGGGCCAAGAGACCCAGTACTTC CASCSQRGQETQYF TRBD2 . TRBJ2-5 TRBV7-2
TGTGCCAGCAGTAACCTCTTGAAAGGGTACGAGCAGTACTTC CASSNLLKGYEQYF . many TRBJ2-7 TRBV6-2/TRBV6-3
TGTGCCAGCAGCTTAGGAGTGTTAGGTGAAAAACTGTTTTTT CASSLGVLGEKLFF . many TRBJ1-4 TRBV7-9
TGCGCCAGCAGCTTGTTGGATCCCACCACAGATACGCAGTATTTT CASSLLDPTTDTQYF . many TRBJ2-3 TRBV5-1
TGTGCCAGCAGTTTTGCCGGCAGCGCTGAAGCTTTCTTT CASSFAGSAEAFF . many TRBJ1-1 TRBV12-3/TRBV12-4
TGTGCCAGCAGCCGTACAGTAAATGAAAAACTGTTTTTT CASSRTVNEKLFF . few TRBJ1-4 TRBV3-1
TGTGCCTGGAATCCGAGGGAGTCGGTTTACGAGCAGTACTTC CAWNPRESVYEQYF . . TRBJ2-7 TRBV30
TGTGCCACCAGTGATGGGAGCACAGATACGCAGTATTTT CATSDGSTDTQYF . many TRBJ2-3 TRBV24-1
TGTGCCAGCAGTAGCCCCCGGGACAGGGCTTATGGGGCCAACGTCCTGACTTTC CASSSPRDRAYGANVLTF TRBD1 many TRBJ2-6 TRBV7-2
TGTGCCAGCAGCTCGGATGGGGCCGGGGAGCTGTTTTTT CASSSDGAGELFF . many TRBJ2-2 TRBV7-6
TGCAGTGCCTTAAACCCCGGAGAGCTAAGCTACGAGCAGTACTTC CSALNPGELSYEQYF . . TRBJ2-7 TRBV20-1
TGTGCCAGCAGCCCTCTAGCGGGGGGGACCACAGATACGCAGTATTTT CASSPLAGGTTDTQYF TRBD2 . TRBJ2-3 TRBV11-2
TGCGCCAGCAGCCAAGACGGGACAGGGAATCAGCCCCAGCATTTT CASSQDGTGNQPQHF TRBD1 many TRBJ1-5 TRBV4-3
TGTGCCAGTAGTATTGTTGCAACTAATGAAAAACTGTTTTTT CASSIVATNEKLFF . many TRBJ1-4 TRBV19
TGTGCCAGCAGCTTAGCCGGGACAGCGGTGGGCAATGAGCAGTTCTTC CASSLAGTAVGNEQFF TRBD1 many TRBJ2-1 TRBV7-2
TGCAGTGCTAGTGAGGGACAGGGGGGATATGGCTACACCTTC CSASEGQGGYGYTF TRBD1 many TRBJ1-2 TRBV20-1
TGCGCCAGCAGCTTTGCGGGGGGGCCAGTTAAGCAGTATTTT CASSFAGGPVKQYF TRBD2 . TRBJ2-3 TRBV5-1
TGTGCCAGCAGCCCCAGGGGGCCAGGGACCGGGGAGCTGTTTTTT CASSPRGPGTGELFF TRBD1 many TRBJ2-2 TRBV3-1
TGCGCCAGCAGCCCTGGAGGGTCCTACGAGCAGTACTTC CASSPGGSYEQYF . many TRBJ2-7 TRBV5-1
TGTGCCCTTAACCTAGCCAAAAACATTCAGTACTTC CALNLAKNIQYF . many TRBJ2-4 TRBV30
TGCAGCGTTGAGGGAAGCTGGGGGTTTTCGGAGCAGTTCTTC CSVEGSWGFSEQFF . . TRBJ2-1 TRBV29-1
TGTGCAAGTCGCTCGGTTCAGGGCAATCAGCCCCAGCATTTT CASRSVQGNQPQHF . few TRBJ1-5 TRBV12-2
TGTGCCAGCAGCTTTGAAACTAGCGATACGCAGTATTTT CASSFETSDTQYF . many TRBJ2-3 TRBV7-2
TGCAGTGCTAGAGCGGGGTTTGAAGCTTTCTTT CSARAGFEAFF . . TRBJ1-1 TRBV20-1
TGCAGTGCTAGTTACCACGTGGGTTCACCCCTCCACTTT CSASYHVGSPLHF . many TRBJ1-6 TRBV20-1
TGCGCCAGCAGCAGGGGACAGGGGATTTCGAGCACAGATACGCAGTATTTT CASSRGQGISSTDTQYF TRBD1 many TRBJ2-3 TRBV5-1
TGCGCCAGCAGCTCTACACCTACTAGCGGGGAAAGAGATACGCAGTATTTT CASSSTPTSGERDTQYF TRBD2 many TRBJ2-3 TRBV5-1
TGTGCCAGCAGCCGTCGGGACAGGGCCAGCACAGATACGCAGTATTTT CASSRRDRASTDTQYF TRBD1 medium-sized TRBJ2-3 TRBV12-3/TRBV12-4
TGCGCCAGCAGCCAAGAAGGAGCGTTCCGCTCTGGAAACACCATATATTTT CASSQEGAFRSGNTIYF . many TRBJ1-3 TRBV4-3
TGTGCCAGCAGCTTAGACCTCGACAGTAGCTACGAGCAGTACTTC CASSLDLDSSYEQYF . many TRBJ2-7 TRBV7-9
TGTGCCAGCAGAGGCGCGGGACAGGGAAACACCATATATTTT CASRGAGQGNTIYF TRBD1 . TRBJ1-3 TRBV27
TGTGCCATCAGCGGTTCCTCAGGGCTGTATGGCTACACCTTC CAISGSSGLYGYTF . many TRBJ1-2 TRBV10-3
TGTGCCAGCAGTTCACAGGGGACTACTAACTATGGCTACACCTTC CASSSQGTTNYGYTF TRBD1 many TRBJ1-2 TRBV12-3/TRBV12-4
TGCGCCAGCAGCATAACAGGGTCCCTGGGCTACACCTTC CASSITGSLGYTF . many TRBJ1-2 TRBV5-1